This is a list of T cell receptor beta chains from one sample in a study of blood T cell repertoires in COVID-19. Repertoires were generated with immunoSEQ multiplex PCR, while TCRdb's copy carries only in-frame clones and drops some. Of about 140,000 clones listed, just under 90% are singletons. Sequenced material: peripheral blood. The receptors originated from a woman at least 80 years old with acute or convalescent COVID-19. The CDR3 runs from the conserved cysteine through the conserved F or W. Fields, in order: clone size, V gene, J gene, D gene, CDR3 protein, CDR3 DNA. D genes are given only for firm matches. The size field is filled for only some rows; it gives once, few, many or a size class.

.	TRBV11-3	TRBJ1-5	TRBD1	CASSLKKRVQGTEQPQHF	TGTGCCAGCAGCTTAAAAAAGCGAGTACAGGGGACAGAACAGCCCCAGCATTTT
.	TRBV7-2	TRBJ2-4	.	CASSLRAEGADKNIQYF	TGTGCCAGCAGCCTCAGGGCGGAGGGGGCGGACAAAAACATTCAGTACTTC
.	TRBV20-1	TRBJ2-7	TRBD1	CSASYPGQDNYEQYF	TGCAGTGCTAGTTACCCGGGACAGGATAACTACGAGCAGTACTTC
.	TRBV5-4	TRBJ2-5	TRBD2	CASSREVRIQETQYF	TGTGCCAGCAGCCGGGAGGTCAGAATCCAAGAGACCCAGTACTTC
.	TRBV7-2	TRBJ1-6	.	CASSLAGNSPLHF	TGTGCCAGCAGCTTAGCCGGTAATTCACCCCTCCACTTT
.	TRBV11-3	TRBJ2-1	TRBD1	CASSDRDSKYNEQFF	TGTGCCAGCAGCGACCGGGACAGCAAATACAATGAGCAGTTCTTC
.	TRBV29-1	TRBJ1-1	.	CSVVPNFIGGSTEAFF	TGCAGCGTTGTCCCAAATTTTATAGGGGGAAGCACTGAAGCTTTCTTT
.	TRBV30	TRBJ1-2	TRBD1	CAWRLQGRYGYTF	TGTGCCTGGAGATTACAGGGGAGGTATGGCTACACCTTC
.	TRBV5-1	TRBJ2-7	TRBD1	CASSLVPSGGGYEQYF	TGCGCCAGCAGCTTGGTTCCTTCAGGGGGCGGATACGAGCAGTACTTC
.	TRBV19	TRBJ2-1	TRBD1	CATQGVYNEQFF	TGTGCCACCCAGGGGGTGTACAATGAGCAGTTCTTC
.	TRBV5-1	TRBJ1-2	TRBD1	CASSPRTGPMGGYTF	TGCGCCAGCAGCCCCCGGACAGGCCCCATGGGAGGCTACACCTTC
.	TRBV18	TRBJ1-6	.	CASSPITSHSYNSPLHF	TGTGCCAGCTCACCAATCACATCTCACTCCTATAATTCACCCCTCCACTTT
.	TRBV7-9	TRBJ1-1	.	CASSLARLNTEAFF	TGTGCCAGCAGCTTAGCGCGCCTGAACACTGAAGCTTTCTTT
.	TRBV7-7	TRBJ2-1	.	CASSAQTGTEQFF	TGTGCTAGCAGCGCTCAGACAGGAACTGAGCAGTTCTTC
once	TRBV29-1	TRBJ1-5	.	CSVTGSPDQPQHF	TGCAGCGTTACAGGGAGCCCCGATCAGCCCCAGCATTTT
.	TRBV5-1	TRBJ2-3	.	CASSPTRPSTDTQYF	TGCGCCAGCAGCCCGACTAGACCCAGCACAGATACGCAGTATTTT
.	TRBV27	TRBJ1-6	TRBD1	CASSTVTTGRNSPLHF	TGTGCCAGCAGCACCGTCACGACAGGGAGGAATTCACCCCTCCACTTT
once	TRBV10-3	TRBJ2-1	TRBD2	CASSGELYEQFF	TGTGCCAGTAGCGGGGAGCTCTATGAGCAGTTCTTC
once	TRBV12-3/TRBV12-4	TRBJ2-7	TRBD2	CASSRGGAHEQYF	TGTGCCAGCAGTCGCGGGGGGGCCCACGAGCAGTACTTC
.	TRBV7-2	TRBJ1-2	.	CASSLGGQLYGYTF	TGTGCCAGCAGCTTAGGAGGCCAGCTCTATGGCTACACCTTC
once	TRBV11-3	TRBJ1-6	.	CASSLDSNSPLHF	TGTGCCAGCAGCCTGGACAGTAATTCACCCCTCCACTTT
once	TRBV5-5	TRBJ2-1	TRBD1	CASSRYSGQRQEQFF	TGTGCCAGCAGCCGGTACTCGGGACAGCGTCAAGAGCAGTTCTTC
.	TRBV6-6	TRBJ1-1	TRBD1	CASSRRDRGPMATEAFF	TGTGCCAGCAGTCGCCGGGACAGGGGCCCGATGGCCACTGAAGCTTTCTTT
.	TRBV4-1	TRBJ1-5	TRBD1	CASSQGLEDRSGNQPQHF	TGCGCCAGCAGCCAAGGACTTGAGGACAGGAGTGGCAATCAGCCCCAGCATTTT
once	TRBV7-2	TRBJ2-1	.	CASSLVGAAGASYNEQFF	TGTGCCAGCAGCTTAGTGGGGGCTGCGGGGGCTTCCTACAATGAGCAGTTCTTC
.	TRBV7-2	TRBJ2-6	.	CASSYTGTRGSGANVLTF	TGTGCCAGCAGCTACACCGGGACAAGGGGCTCTGGGGCCAACGTCCTGACTTTC
.	TRBV7-2	TRBJ1-2	TRBD1	CASSPRPGTGIYGYTF	TGTGCCAGCAGCCCAAGGCCCGGGACAGGCATCTATGGCTACACCTTC
.	TRBV5-1	TRBJ2-1	TRBD1	CASSTGQGWNEQFF	TGCGCCAGCAGCACGGGACAGGGCTGGAATGAGCAGTTCTTC
.	TRBV19	TRBJ1-3	TRBD1	CASSRDRVSGNTIYF	TGTGCCAGTAGTCGCGACAGGGTCTCTGGAAACACCATATATTTT
.	TRBV30	TRBJ2-3	TRBD1	CAWSRDRSNTDTQYF	TGTGCCTGGAGTCGGGACAGGTCCAACACAGATACGCAGTATTTT
.	TRBV11-2	TRBJ1-6	TRBD1	CASSLITGDSPLHF	TGTGCCAGCAGCTTAATAACAGGGGATTCACCCCTCCACTTT
.	TRBV18	TRBJ1-2	TRBD1	CASSPSSDRVNYGYTF	TGTGCCAGCTCACCAAGTTCGGACAGGGTTAACTATGGCTACACCTTC
.	TRBV18	TRBJ1-6	TRBD1	CASSRQGAQASPLHF	TGTGCCAGCTCGCGACAGGGGGCGCAGGCCTCACCCCTCCACTTT
once	TRBV6-5	TRBJ2-5	.	CASRPGLYQETQYF	TGTGCCAGCAGGCCAGGATTGTACCAAGAGACCCAGTACTTC
.	TRBV12-3/TRBV12-4	TRBJ1-2	.	CASSARGYHGYTF	TGTGCCAGCAGTGCGCGGGGGTATCACGGCTACACCTTC
.	TRBV3-1/TRBV3-2	TRBJ1-2	.	CASSQAGGGPQTF	TGTGCCAGCAGCCAGGCGGGCGGGGGTCCACAGACCTTC